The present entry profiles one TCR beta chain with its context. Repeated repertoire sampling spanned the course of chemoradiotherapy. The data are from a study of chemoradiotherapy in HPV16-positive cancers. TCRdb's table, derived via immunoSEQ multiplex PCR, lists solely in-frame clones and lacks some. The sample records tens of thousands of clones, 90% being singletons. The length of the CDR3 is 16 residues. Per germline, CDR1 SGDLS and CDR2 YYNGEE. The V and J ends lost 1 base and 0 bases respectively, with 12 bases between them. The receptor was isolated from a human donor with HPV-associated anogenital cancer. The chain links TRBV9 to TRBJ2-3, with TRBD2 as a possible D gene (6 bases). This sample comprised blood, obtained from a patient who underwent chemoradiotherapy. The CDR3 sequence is CASSVWGGGSTDTQYF. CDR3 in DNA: TGTGCCAGCAGCGTATGGGGAGGCGGGAGCACAGATACGCAGTATTTT.